The clone carrying this T cell receptor (beta chain) was counted between two and nine times. Its antigen remains unidentified. The data were obtained in a study of cytomegalovirus exposure and HLA in healthy donors. The study's findings and limits: Previous analysis showed most TCR beta V segments were productive about 87% or about 30% of the time.

CDR1 and CDR2 from the germline V gene are MNHEY and SVGAGI. The CDR3 totals 15 residues. Trimming left V 4 bases short and J 0 bases short, with 7 bases between. The PCR contained 60 Vbeta and 13 Jbeta primers. Measured with immunoSEQ multiplex PCR; TCRdb has only the in-frame clones, and not every one. The sample consists of approximately 82,000 clones, 10% of them appearing once. The clonotype comes from a man aged 55 to 70 in good health and CMV-seropositive. The chain carries TRBV6-5 and TRBJ2-6; D is ambiguous. The sequenced sample was PBMCs. CDR3 sequence reads: CASSLRSSGANVLTF. The CDR3 DNA is TGTGCCAGCAGTTTACGGAGCTCTGGGGCCAACGTCCTGACTTTC.